The 31 T cell receptor beta chains below were found in one sample sequenced in a study of regulatory and conventional T cells in RAG deficiency. The sorted conventional CD4+ T cells were CD25-low and CD127-high, with genomic DNA sequenced. TCRdb's copy holds only in-frame clones and misses some; the assay was immunoSEQ multiplex PCR. Here the sample spans approximately 10,000 clones, around 94% being singletons. The sequenced sample was CD4+ effector T cells sorted from blood. The receptor source for this set is a human donor with RAG deficiency presenting as severe combined immunodeficiency.

This clone was found once. The V call is TRBV27, the J call TRBJ2-3; D is perhaps TRBD2 (6 bases). V lost 10 bases and J 0 bases, leaving 17 bases between the germline ends. Germline V gene lookup returns CDR1 MNHEY and CDR2 SMNVEV (reference sequence). The CDR3 is 15 amino acids. CDR3 sequence (DNA): TGTGCCATCAGGAGGGCAGGGTATAGCACAGATACGCAGTATTTT. Translated: CAIRRAGYSTDTQYF.

This chain uses TRBV5-1 with TRBJ2-3; possibly TRBD1 for D (6 bases). The CDR3 is 17 residues long. Germline V gives CDR1 SGHRS, CDR2 YFSETQ. Trimming shortened V by 4 bases and J by 0 bases, and 18 bases separated the two germline ends. The CDR3 bases are TGCGCCAGCAGCCGAAAACAGGGTACGCCTAGCACAGATACGCAGTATTTT. Its protein is CASSRKQGTPSTDTQYF.

V and J are TRBV7-2 and TRBJ2-2; D gene unclear. This CDR3 is 13 amino acids long. Germline CDR1 SGHTA, CDR2 FQGNSA. V was clipped by 1 base and J by 4 bases, with 4 bases between them. CDR3 DNA sequence: TGTGCCAGCAGCTTAGGGGGCACCGGGGAGCTGTTTTTT. Its translation: CASSLGGTGELFF. The full variable domain, its missing parts supplied by reference TRBV7-2 and TRBJ2-2, is GAGVSQSPSNKVTEKGKDVELRCDPISGHTALYWYRQSLGQGLEFLIYFQGNSAPDKSGLPSDRFSAERTGGSVSTLTIQRTQQEDSAVYLCASSLGGTGELFFGEGSRLTVL.

The chain has TRBV11-2 and TRBJ2-2; 10 nucleotides line up with TRBD1. V dropped 5 bases and J dropped 4; count of bases not matched to a gene: 10. This CDR3 is built from 17 residues. Germline lookup yields CDR1 SGHAT and CDR2 FQNNGV. This CDR3 is CASSPNWGTGVTGELFF. CDR3 sequence (DNA): TGTGCCAGCAGCCCCAATTGGGGGACAGGGGTCACCGGGGAGCTGTTTTTT.

V usage is TRBV9 and J usage is TRBJ2-3, with no clear D. The V end lost 2 bases, the J end lost 1 base, and 11 bases lay between the germline ends. Germline CDR1 SGDLS, CDR2 YYNGEE. This CDR3 comprises 15 residues. In DNA form, the CDR3 reads TGTGCCAGCAGCGTGGTGGAAGGAGGCACAGATACGCAGTATTTT. This encodes CASSVVEGGTDTQYF. Complete variable domain (other parts from reference TRBV9 and TRBJ2-3): DSGVTQTPKHLITATGQRVTLRCSPRSGDLSVYWYQQSLDQGLQFLIQYYNGEERAKGNILERFSAQQFPDLHSELNLSSLELGDSALYFCASSVVEGGTDTQYFGPGTRLTVL.

The rearrangement joins TRBV7-8 to TRBJ2-1; no clear D. The germline V gene encodes CDR1 SGHVS and CDR2 FQNEAQ. Trimming removed 1 base at V and 0 bases at J, with 10 bases between. The CDR3 consists of 16 residues. The CDR3 DNA follows: TGTGCCAGCAGCTTAGGCGGCGACCCCTCCTACAATGAGCAGTTCTTC. Residues: CASSLGGDPSYNEQFF.

This sequence joins TRBV19 and TRBJ2-3; TRBD1 matches 9 bases. The germline V gene encodes CDR1 LNHDA and CDR2 SQIVND (reference sequence). The CDR3 extends over 15 amino acids. Trimming cost V 6 bases and J 0 bases; bases outside gene matches: 4. The CDR3 spells CASRKQGASTDTQYF. In DNA, the CDR3 is TGTGCCAGTAGGAAACAGGGGGCTAGCACAGATACGCAGTATTTT. Full variable domain (remainder filled in from reference TRBV19 and TRBJ2-3): DGGITQSPKYLFRKEGQNVTLSCEQNLNHDAMYWYRQDPGQGLRLIYYSQIVNDFQKGDIAEGYSVSREKKESFPLTVTSAQKNPTAFYLCASRKQGASTDTQYFGPGTRLTVL.

The chain combines TRBV5-1 with TRBJ2-5; maybe TRBD2 (5 bases). CDR1 is SGHRS, CDR2 YFSETQ, per germline. Trimming removed 3 bases at V and 5 bases at J, with 14 bases between. There are 14 residues in the CDR3. The CDR3 loop is CASSWDSGMETQYF. Written as DNA, the CDR3 is TGCGCCAGCAGCTGGGATTCCGGGATGGAGACCCAGTACTTC.

This rearrangement joins TRBV5-1 to TRBJ1-6; D is uncertain. The V gene lost 0 bases and the J gene lost 5 bases, with 6 bases spanning the gap. Germline values: CDR1 SGHRS, CDR2 YFSETQ. The length of the CDR3 is 14 residues. The CDR3 DNA reads as TGCGCCAGCAGCTTGGGACAAAATAATTCACCCCTCCACTTT. This encodes CASSLGQNNSPLHF.

The table lists this clone with a few counts. This rearrangement joins TRBV11-3 to TRBJ2-2, with TRBD1 matching over 7 bases. The CDR3 consists of 16 residues. CDR1 is SGHNT and CDR2 is YENEEA in the germline V gene. The junction had 6 bases not matched to a gene; V was cut back by 4 bases and J by 1 base. CDR3 bases: TGTGCCAGCAGCTCACACAGGGGACGGAACACCGGGGAGCTGTTTTTT. Translating gives CASSSHRGRNTGELFF. The whole variable domain, filled in from reference TRBV11-3 and TRBJ2-2, reads EAGVVQSPRYKIIEKKQPVAFWCNPISGHNTLYWYLQNLGQGPELLIRYENEEAVDDSQLPKDRFSAERLKGVDSTLKIQPAELGDSAVYLCASSSHRGRNTGELFFGEGSRLTVL.

The chain joins TRBV7-2 to TRBJ2-1, with no clear D. The CDR3 totals 17 residues. Looked up from germline, CDR1 is SGHTA and CDR2 is FQGNSA. Trimming removed 1 base from V and 0 bases from J, with 13 bases in between. The CDR3 spells CASSLVSDTSSYNEQFF. CDR3 bases: TGTGCCAGCAGCTTAGTGTCCGACACCAGCTCCTACAATGAGCAGTTCTTC.

This chain connects TRBV6-6 to TRBJ2-5; a weak D match, TRBD2 (6 bases). The V and J ends lost 6 bases and 4 bases respectively, with 12 bases between them. This CDR3 is 13 amino acids long. In germline, CDR1 is MNHNY, CDR2 SVGAGI (reference sequence). CDR3 region: CASRIRERETQYF. The CDR3 DNA sequence: TGTGCCAGCAGAATCCGGGAGCGAGAGACCCAGTACTTC.

The CDR3 DNA reads TGTGCCAGCATCCTCCCGGGGACAGATACGCAGTATTTT. Translated: CASILPGTDTQYF. The chain couples TRBV6-5 to TRBJ2-3; possible D gene TRBD2, 5 bases. The ends were cut back, 7 bases at V and 3 bases at J, with 11 bases in the middle. The CDR3 loop spans 13 amino acids. CDR1 MNHEY and CDR2 SVGAGI come from the germline V gene.

There are a few counts of this clone. The J gene is TRBJ1-5, the V gene TRBV2; possibly TRBD1 for D (5 bases). Germline CDR1 is SNHLY and CDR2 is FYNNEI. This CDR3 is built from 13 residues. The V end lost 4 bases, the J end lost 5 bases, and 9 bases lay between the germline ends. This chain's CDR3 is CASSGGEYQPQHF. The CDR3 DNA follows: TGTGCCAGCAGTGGAGGGGAGTATCAGCCCCAGCATTTT.

CDR3 DNA sequence: TGCGCCAGCAGCTCCGGGACAGGGGGCAATGAGCAGTTCTTC. Translation: CASSSGTGGNEQFF. The chain combines TRBV5-1 with TRBJ2-1; 11 bases agree with TRBD1. The trim removed 3 bases at V and 6 bases at J, leaving 2 bases unmatched. Looked up from germline, CDR1 is SGHRS and CDR2 is YFSETQ. This CDR3 has 14 amino acids.

The J gene is TRBJ2-3, the V gene TRBV5-1; D is uncertain. Trimming removed 4 bases at V and 2 bases at J, with 11 bases between. This CDR3 has 14 residues. Germline-derived CDR1 and CDR2 are SGHRS and YFSETQ. Here the CDR3 reads CASSHRSLTDTQYF. CDR3 DNA sequence: TGCGCCAGCAGCCACCGGTCCCTCACAGATACGCAGTATTTT.

This chain joins TRBV4-3 and TRBJ1-2; D gene unclear. This CDR3 comprises 13 residues. Trimming left V 1 base short and J 2 bases short, with 5 bases between. Germline V gene lookup returns CDR1 LGHNA and CDR2 YSLEER. CDR3 nucleotide sequence: TGCGCCAGCAGCCAAGTGCGAAACTATGGCTACACCTTC. Translated, it gives CASSQVRNYGYTF.

The chain employs TRBV6-5 and TRBJ2-5, with D hard to call. Trimming took 0 bases from V and 5 from J, leaving 13 bases between them. This CDR3 is built from 15 residues. The V gene's germline CDR1 is MNHEY and CDR2 SVGAGI. This CDR3 is CASSYSGRLGETQYF. The CDR3 DNA follows: TGTGCCAGCAGTTACTCAGGACGGCTGGGGGAGACCCAGTACTTC.

The chain carries TRBV5-4 and TRBJ1-1; 9 bases align to TRBD1. This CDR3 comprises 13 residues. The junction had 1 base not matched to a gene; V was cut back by 4 bases and J by 3 bases. The germline CDR1 and CDR2 sequences are SGHNT and YYREEE (reference sequence). CDR3 coding DNA: TGTGCCAGCAGCCGGGACAGGGACACTGAAGCTTTCTTT. Translation: CASSRDRDTEAFF.

The chain has TRBV4-2 and TRBJ2-6; either TRBD1 or TRBD2 may fit D (5 bases each). Deletions cut 3 bases from V and 0 bases from J, with 15 bases between. CDR1 and CDR2 (germline): LGHNA, YNFKEQ. The CDR3 is 18 residues long. Here the CDR3 reads CASSQDPGRFSGANVLTF. The CDR3 DNA follows: TGTGCCAGCAGCCAGGACCCGGGACGGTTCTCTGGGGCCAACGTCCTGACTTTC.

CDR3 nucleotides: TGTGCCAGCAGCTGGACAAACACAGATACGCAGTATTTT. It encodes CASSWTNTDTQYF. The rearrangement joins TRBV7-2 to TRBJ2-3; D is possibly TRBD1 (5 bases). V was pared by 4 bases and J by 2 bases, with 7 bases between. This CDR3 has 13 residues. CDR1 SGHTA and CDR2 FQGNSA come from the germline V gene. Based on the CDR3 plus reference TRBV7-2 and TRBJ2-3, the full variable domain is GAGVSQSPSNKVTEKGKDVELRCDPISGHTALYWYRQSLGQGLEFLIYFQGNSAPDKSGLPSDRFSAERTGGSVSTLTIQRTQQEDSAVYLCASSWTNTDTQYFGPGTRLTVL.

The CDR3 DNA reads TGTGCCAGCATTTTGTCCCGGCGGGGCACTGAAGCTTTCTTT. Translating it yields CASILSRRGTEAFF. The chain employs TRBV7-2 and TRBJ1-1; D remains ambiguous. Trimming pared 7 bases from V and 4 bases from J, leaving 16 bases between. The CDR3 has 14 residues. Looked up from germline, CDR1 is SGHTA and CDR2 is FQGNSA.

Note on this clone: This CDR3 is also generated by other DNA sequences in the sample. V is TRBV5-1 and J is TRBJ2-1; D possibly corresponds to TRBD1 (6 bases). Germline CDR1 and CDR2: SGHRS and YFSETQ. The germline V and J ends were trimmed by 0 bases and 4 bases, with 8 bases remaining between them. This CDR3 is built from 14 residues. The CDR3 nucleotides read TGCGCCAGCAGCTTGGGGCAGGGGTACAATGAGCAGTTCTTC. It translates to CASSLGQGYNEQFF.

This sequence joins TRBV7-9 and TRBJ2-1; maybe TRBD2 (6 bases). Trimming pared 0 bases from V and 0 bases from J, leaving 9 bases between. The length of the CDR3 is 16 residues. Germline values: CDR1 SEHNR, CDR2 FQNEAQ (reference sequence). The CDR3 spells CASSLAAGFSYNEQFF. The CDR3, as DNA: TGTGCCAGCAGCTTAGCGGCGGGATTCTCCTACAATGAGCAGTTCTTC. The complete variable domain, with remaining parts taken from reference TRBV7-9 and TRBJ2-1, reads DTGVSQNPRHKITKRGQNVTFRCDPISEHNRLYWYRQTLGQGPEFLTYFQNEAQLEKSRLLSDRFSAERPKGSFSTLEIQRTEQGDSAMYLCASSLAAGFSYNEQFFGPGTRLTVL.

The chain carries TRBV15 and TRBJ2-3, with D unresolved. Trimming cost V 5 bases and J 2 bases, with 5 bases left between them. The CDR3 totals 12 residues. The V gene's germline CDR1 is LNHNV and CDR2 YYDKDF (reference sequence). The CDR3 sequence is CATSPNTDTQYF. In DNA, the CDR3 is TGTGCCACCAGCCCCAACACAGATACGCAGTATTTT.

V is TRBV28 and J is TRBJ2-3; no clear D gene. V lost 8 bases, J lost 1 base, and 16 bases lay in between. The CDR3 spans 15 residues. Germline values: CDR1 MDHEN, CDR2 SYDVKM. The CDR3 here is CASQDHPGGTDTQYF. CDR3 DNA sequence: TGTGCCAGCCAGGATCACCCAGGAGGCACAGATACGCAGTATTTT.

The genes are TRBV7-3 and TRBJ2-7; TRBD1 aligns across 11 bases. This CDR3 comprises 15 residues. Germline V gene sequence: CDR1 SGHTA, CDR2 FQGTGA. The V and J ends lost 0 bases and 3 bases, in that order; junction bases with no gene match: 1. Here the CDR3 reads CASSLTGTGGYEQYF. The DNA for the CDR3 is TGTGCCAGCAGCTTAACAGGGACAGGGGGCTACGAGCAGTACTTC.

This chain links TRBV6-6 with TRBJ2-1; 9 positions match TRBD2. The junction had 9 bases not matched to a gene; V was cut back by 5 bases and J by 7 bases. Germline V gene sequence: CDR1 MNHNY, CDR2 SVGAGI (reference sequence). The CDR3 is 15 residues long. This CDR3 reads CASSLRGGGGNEQFF. In DNA form, the CDR3 reads TGTGCCAGCAGTCTGCGGGGGGGTGGGGGAAATGAGCAGTTCTTC.

The V and J genes are TRBV7-9 and TRBJ2-5; tentative D call: TRBD1 (5 bases). CDR3 length equals 15 residues. Germline values: CDR1 SEHNR, CDR2 FQNEAQ (reference sequence). Trimming removed 0 bases at V and 5 bases at J, with 13 bases between. CDR3 coding DNA: TGTGCCAGCAGCTTAGCGCTCAGGGAAGCGGAGACCCAGTACTTC. It codes for CASSLALREAETQYF.

This clone was detected only a few times. The V gene is TRBV27, the J gene TRBJ2-4; maybe TRBD2 (7 bases). Trimming left V 5 bases short and J 7 bases short, with 18 bases between. The CDR3 has 15 amino acids. Germline V gene lookup returns CDR1 MNHEY and CDR2 SMNVEV (reference sequence). The CDR3 coding sequence is TGTGCCAGCAGTGGTGGGGGGGCAGGGGAGAACATTCAGTACTTC. Residues: CASSGGGAGENIQYF.

J is TRBJ2-2 and V is TRBV4-2; D gene uncertain. Germline CDR1 LGHNA, CDR2 YNFKEQ. V shed 0 bases and J shed 7 bases, with 12 bases lying between them. This CDR3 spans 15 amino acids. CDR3 bases: TGTGCCAGCAGCCAAGAATTTGGGTTCGGCGGGGAGCTGTTTTTT. Translating gives CASSQEFGFGGELFF.